The 10 T cell receptor beta chains below all came from one sample that was sequenced in a study of PD-L1 blockade in urothelial cancer. Measured with immunoSEQ multiplex PCR; TCRdb has only the in-frame clones, and not every one. The sample records fewer than 50,000 clones, about 80% being singletons. Time point given: pretreatment peripheral blood. Sequenced here: PBMCs, sampled around atezolizumab (anti-PD-L1) treatment. The receptors stem from a man in his sixties or seventies with urothelial cancer.

This clone was recorded only once. The chain employs TRBV5-6 and TRBJ1-5, with a tentative D call TRBD1 (5 bases). CDR3 length: 13 amino acids. Looked up from germline, CDR1 is SGHDT and CDR2 is YYEEEE. Trimming cost V 4 bases and J 4 bases, with 9 bases left between them. The CDR3 DNA is TGTGCCAGCAGCCTCGACAGTAATCAGCCCCAGCATTTT. It translates to CASSLDSNQPQHF.

This clone was detected a few times. The V call is TRBV9, the J call TRBJ2-7, with a weak D call TRBD2 (6 bases). V gave up 3 bases and J gave up 2 bases, with 15 bases separating them. CDR1 is SGDLS, CDR2 YYNGEE, per germline. The CDR3 consists of 15 residues. The CDR3 DNA reads as TGTGCCAGCAGCGGCCGAACTACTAGCACCTACGAGCAGTACTTC. Translating gives CASSGRTTSTYEQYF.

There are a few counts of this clone. The chain carries TRBV6-5 and TRBJ2-7, with a weak D call TRBD2 (6 bases). Deletions cut 4 bases from V and 5 bases from J, with 9 bases between. The CDR3 is made up of 12 amino acids. Germline loops: CDR1 MNHEY, CDR2 SVGAGI. For the CDR3, the DNA is TGTGCCAGCAGTTCACGGGGGAACGAGCAGTACTTC. The encoded protein is CASSSRGNEQYF.

This chain joins TRBV7-9 and TRBJ1-1, with D possibly TRBD1 on 5 matching bases. Germline CDR1 is SEHNR and CDR2 is FQNEAQ (reference sequence). This CDR3 spans 13 amino acids. V lost 2 bases and J lost 6, with 10 bases in between. This CDR3 reads CASSLSGGAEAFF. CDR3 coding DNA: TGTGCCAGCAGCTTATCGGGGGGGGCTGAAGCTTTCTTT.

This chain uses TRBV5-1 with TRBJ2-1; no clear D. Germline V lookup: CDR1 SGHRS, CDR2 YFSETQ. V gave up 3 bases and J gave up 0 bases, with 4 bases separating them. This CDR3 comprises 13 residues. In DNA, the CDR3 is TGCGCCAGCAGCTCAGGCTCCTACAATGAGCAGTTCTTC. Its protein is CASSSGSYNEQFF.

The chain has TRBV30 and TRBJ2-5, with D possibly being TRBD1 (6 bases). CDR1 is GTSNPN and CDR2 is SVGIG in the germline V gene (reference sequence). The CDR3 runs to 12 residues. Trimming removed 1 base at V and 6 bases at J, with 9 bases between. The CDR3 DNA is TGTGCCTGGAGTGGACAGGAGAAGACCCAGTACTTC. Its protein is CAWSGQEKTQYF. Full variable domain (rest looked up from reference TRBV30 and TRBJ2-5): SQTIHQWPATLVQPVGSPLSLECTVEGTSNPNLYWYRQAAGRGLQLLFYSVGIGQISSEVPQNLSASRPQDRQFILSSKKLLLSDSGFYLCAWSGQEKTQYFGPGTRLLVL.

The chain links TRBV9 to TRBJ1-2, with D unresolved. CDR1 and CDR2 (germline): SGDLS, YYNGEE. Trimming pared 3 bases from V and 5 bases from J, leaving 11 bases between. This CDR3 region has 13 residues. CDR3 DNA: TGTGCCAGCAGCGGCCCGGGTGGGTATGGCTACACCTTC. Translating it yields CASSGPGGYGYTF. Full variable domain (missing parts from reference TRBV9 and TRBJ1-2): DSGVTQTPKHLITATGQRVTLRCSPRSGDLSVYWYQQSLDQGLQFLIQYYNGEERAKGNILERFSAQQFPDLHSELNLSSLELGDSALYFCASSGPGGYGYTFGSGTRLTVV.

J is TRBJ1-2 and V is TRBV25-1; D may be TRBD1 (6 bases). The CDR3 is 15 residues long. V gave up 3 bases and J gave up 4 bases, with 15 bases separating them. Germline values: CDR1 MGHDK, CDR2 SYGVNS. The CDR3 sequence is CASSETGQTLYGYTF. CDR3 in DNA: TGTGCCAGCAGTGAGACCGGACAGACTCTCTATGGCTACACCTTC.

Only a few counts were recorded for this clone. This chain's CDR3 is CASSLASGGDGGYTF. The CDR3 DNA follows: TGTGCCAGCAGCTTAGCGTCAGGGGGTGATGGGGGCTACACCTTC. This chain links TRBV7-2 with TRBJ1-2, with 7 bases aligning to TRBD1. Germline CDR1 is SGHTA and CDR2 is FQGNSA. CDR3 length: 15 amino acids. V was pared by 0 bases and J by 8 bases, with 9 bases of the junction left unmatched.

The V and J genes are TRBV6-6 and TRBJ2-7, with TRBD1 identical over 12 bases. Germline V gene data show CDR1 as MNHNY and CDR2 as SVGAGI (reference sequence). The CDR3 loop spans 15 amino acids. V dropped 5 bases and J dropped 4; count of bases not matched to a gene: 6. The CDR3 spells CASSDPGQGAYEQYF. CDR3 DNA sequence: TGTGCCAGCAGTGACCCGGGACAGGGGGCTTACGAGCAGTACTTC.